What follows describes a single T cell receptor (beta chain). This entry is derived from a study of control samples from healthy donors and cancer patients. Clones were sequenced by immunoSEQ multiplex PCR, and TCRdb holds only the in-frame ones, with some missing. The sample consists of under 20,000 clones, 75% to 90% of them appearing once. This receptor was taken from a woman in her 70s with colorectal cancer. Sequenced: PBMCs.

CDR3 in DNA: TGCGCCAGCAGCCAAGATTCTGGTGCAGGGGGCGGCGAGCCCTATGGCTACACCTTC. Protein: CASSQDSGAGGGEPYGYTF. This chain joins TRBV4-3 and TRBJ1-2, with TRBD1 identical over 8 bases. The junction had 16 bases not matched to a gene; V was cut back by 0 bases and J by 4 bases. Germline CDR1 reads LGHNA; CDR2 reads YSLEER. This CDR3 contains 19 residues.